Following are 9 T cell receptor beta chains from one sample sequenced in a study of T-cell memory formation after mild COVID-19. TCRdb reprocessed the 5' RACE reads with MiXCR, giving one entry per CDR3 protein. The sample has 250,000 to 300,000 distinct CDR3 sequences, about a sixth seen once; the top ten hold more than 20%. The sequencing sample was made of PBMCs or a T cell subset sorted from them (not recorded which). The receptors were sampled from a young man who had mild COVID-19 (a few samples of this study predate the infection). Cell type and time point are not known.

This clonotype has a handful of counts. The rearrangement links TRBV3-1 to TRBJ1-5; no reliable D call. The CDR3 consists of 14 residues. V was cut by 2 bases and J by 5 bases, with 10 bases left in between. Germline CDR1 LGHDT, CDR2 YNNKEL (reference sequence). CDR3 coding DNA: TGTGCCAGCAGCCAAAACGCGGTGGATCAGCCCCAGCATTTT. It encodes CASSQNAVDQPQHF.

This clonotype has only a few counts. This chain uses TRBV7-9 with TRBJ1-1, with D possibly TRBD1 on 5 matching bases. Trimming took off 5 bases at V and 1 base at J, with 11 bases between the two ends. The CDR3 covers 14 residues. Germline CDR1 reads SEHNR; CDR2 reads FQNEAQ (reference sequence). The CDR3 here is CASSARGRNTEAFF. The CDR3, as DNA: TGTGCCAGCAGCGCGAGGGGACGGAACACTGAAGCTTTCTTT.

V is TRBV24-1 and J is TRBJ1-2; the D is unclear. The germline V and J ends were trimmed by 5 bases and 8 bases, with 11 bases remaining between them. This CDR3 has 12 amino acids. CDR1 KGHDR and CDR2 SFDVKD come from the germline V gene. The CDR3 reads CATSGQGYGYTF. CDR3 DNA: TGTGCCACCAGTGGGCAAGGGTACGGCTACACCTTC.

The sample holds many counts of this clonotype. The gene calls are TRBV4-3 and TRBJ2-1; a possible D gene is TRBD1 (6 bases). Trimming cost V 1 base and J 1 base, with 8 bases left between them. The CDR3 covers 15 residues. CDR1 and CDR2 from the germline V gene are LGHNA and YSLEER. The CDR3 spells CASSQGTASYNEQFF. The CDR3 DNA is TGCGCCAGCAGCCAAGGGACAGCTTCCTACAATGAGCAGTTCTTC.

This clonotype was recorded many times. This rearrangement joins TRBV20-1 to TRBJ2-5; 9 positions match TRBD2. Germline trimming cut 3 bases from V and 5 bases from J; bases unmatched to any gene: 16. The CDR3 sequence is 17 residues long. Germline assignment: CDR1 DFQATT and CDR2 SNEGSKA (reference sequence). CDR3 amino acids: CSASPEYLRGGQETQYF. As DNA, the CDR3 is TGCAGTGCTAGCCCCGAGTACCTGCGGGGGGGGCAGGAGACCCAGTACTTC.

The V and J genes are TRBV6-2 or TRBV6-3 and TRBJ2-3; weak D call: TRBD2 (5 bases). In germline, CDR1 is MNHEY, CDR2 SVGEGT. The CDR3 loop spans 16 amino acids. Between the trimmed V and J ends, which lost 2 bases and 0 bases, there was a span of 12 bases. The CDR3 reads CASSYERRTSTDTQYF. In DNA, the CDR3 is TGTGCCAGCAGTTACGAGCGGCGTACTAGCACAGATACGCAGTATTTT.

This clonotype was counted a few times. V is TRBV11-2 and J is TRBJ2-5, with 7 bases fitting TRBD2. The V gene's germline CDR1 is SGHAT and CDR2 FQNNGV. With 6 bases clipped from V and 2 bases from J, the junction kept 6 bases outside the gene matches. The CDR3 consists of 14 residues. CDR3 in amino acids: CASRPPAGQETQYF. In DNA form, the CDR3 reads TGTGCCAGCAGACCCCCAGCGGGACAAGAGACCCAGTACTTC.

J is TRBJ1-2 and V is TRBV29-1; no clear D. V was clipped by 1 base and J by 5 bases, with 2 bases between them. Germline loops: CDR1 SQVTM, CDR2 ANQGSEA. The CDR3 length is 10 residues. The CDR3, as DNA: TGCAGCGTTGAAGGATATGGCTACACCTTC. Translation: CSVEGYGYTF.

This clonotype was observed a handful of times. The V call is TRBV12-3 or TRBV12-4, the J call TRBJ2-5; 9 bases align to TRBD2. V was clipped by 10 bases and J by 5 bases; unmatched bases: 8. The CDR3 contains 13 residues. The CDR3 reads CATRVAGAETQYF. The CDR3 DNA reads TGTGCCACCCGGGTAGCGGGGGCCGAGACCCAGTACTTC.